This T cell receptor beta chain emerged from a study of T cells in Graves' hyperthyroidism and ophthalmopathy. Study background: The initial diagnosis was the point when peripheral blood was collected, ahead of any treatment. Findings of the study overall: Appearing also in blood were most of the thyroid clonotypes expanded above 0.001.

Graves' hyperthyroidism without ophthalmopathy progression within 18 months was termed stable. Patients were excluded for uncontrolled infection, other autoimmune disease, pregnancy or lactation. The CDR3 length is 16 residues. Germline lookup yields CDR1 MGHRA and CDR2 YSYEKL. Concerning this clonotype itself: What it binds is not known. Mismatch with germline at one junction end may stem from a read error.

RNA transcripts were the template for amplifying TCR beta CDR3 regions. The HTBI primer set drove a first-round RT-PCR of the TCR CDR3. TCRdb re-analysed the multiplex PCR reads in MiXCR, keeping a single row per CDR3 protein. The sample carries hundreds of thousands of distinct CDR3 sequences, roughly 40% recorded once. This rearrangement joins TRBV4-1 to TRBJ2-7; 7 nucleotides agree with TRBD1. This receptor was obtained from a man between 18 and 35 years old with Graves' hyperthyroidism. The sample taken for sequencing was blood. CDR3: CASSQGGADPSYEQYF. Here the CDR3 DNA reads TGTGCCAGCAGCCAAGGGGGCGCGGATCCGTCCTACGAGCAGTACTTC.